This TCR beta chain was retrieved from a study of graft-versus-host responses after intestinal transplantation. Looking at the study overall: Anti-thymocyte globulin induction, then tacrolimus and steroids for around 3 years, went to all recipients. General study results and limits: Allografts from individuals with graft-donor T cell macrochimerism displayed high graft-versus-host to host-versus-graft clonal ratios. Circulating GvH clone levels at their peak were associated with HvG declines (early post-transplant). Investigators detected GvH clones in recipient marrow, with some emerging earlier in ileum or blood.

The table came from immunoSEQ multiplex PCR; TCRdb's copy has only in-frame clones and leaves some out. The sample holds tens of thousands of clones; approximately 92% are singletons and the top ten take around 0.33%. Points on this clone: Antigen specificity is unknown.

This CDR3 contains 15 residues. The V segment lost 7 bases and the J segment 5 bases; nucleotides outside the gene matches: 9. Germline V gene sequence: CDR1 MDHEN, CDR2 SYDVKM. The source material was unstimulated CD4+ T cells sorted from spleen or lymph node cells, sampled before intestinal transplant. This sequence originates from a human donor who received an intestinal transplant. The rearrangement uses TRBV28 and TRBJ1-5, with 9 bases matching TRBD1. The CDR3 loop is CASTLGQGPYQPQHF. The DNA for the CDR3 is TGTGCCAGCACTCTCGGACAGGGGCCGTATCAGCCCCAGCATTTT.